This entry is about one TCR beta chain. This sample was included in a study of T cell repertoires in ileal Crohn's disease. Time point defined: neoterminal ileum biopsy at postoperative endoscopy, about 6 months after surgery. TCRB immunosequencing input was about 520 nanograms of biopsy DNA per sample. Generated by immunoSEQ multiplex PCR, the TCRdb table keeps only in-frame clones and is missing some. The table lists fewer than 15,000 clones, about three quarters of them singletons. The sequence was obtained from an adult with Crohn's disease. Sequenced: ileal tissue.

Here the CDR3 reads CASSLVAGEETQYF. CDR3 DNA sequence: TGCGCCAGCAGCTTGGTGGCAGGGGAGGAGACCCAGTACTTC. The chain is built from TRBV5-1 and TRBJ2-5; D possibly corresponds to TRBD1 (6 bases). The CDR3 contains 14 residues. Trimming removed 0 bases at V and 5 bases at J, with 11 bases between. Germline values: CDR1 SGHRS, CDR2 YFSETQ.